The source of this T cell receptor beta chain is a study of blood T cell repertoires in COVID-19. Study-wide context: The United States, Italy and Spain were the sources of the acute and convalescent COVID-19 samples. In each case, the material was cDNA or gDNA derived from T cells, B-cell-depleted T cells, or PBMCs.

This CDR3 is 16 amino acids long. The trim removed 6 bases at V and 1 base at J, leaving 10 bases unmatched. Looked up from germline, CDR1 is ENHRY and CDR2 is SYGVKD. Seattle participants joined during active infection and were tracked over time. As handled by the study authors: Nucleated cell number was recorded as an estimate derived from reference gene primer amplification. The table came from immunoSEQ multiplex PCR; TCRdb's copy has only in-frame clones and leaves some out. The V and J calls and clone size come from that table; D and trimming were worked out from the DNA. Of roughly 160,000 clones in the sample, around nine tenths were seen once.

The receptor's source is a woman older than 75 with COVID-19, enrolled during active disease. The sample taken for sequencing was peripheral blood. V and J are TRBV10-3 and TRBJ1-1; 8 nucleotides agree with TRBD1. The CDR3 is CAIRYYRDRPNTEAFF. The CDR3 region has the DNA TGTGCCATCAGGTATTACCGGGACAGGCCGAACACTGAAGCTTTCTTT.